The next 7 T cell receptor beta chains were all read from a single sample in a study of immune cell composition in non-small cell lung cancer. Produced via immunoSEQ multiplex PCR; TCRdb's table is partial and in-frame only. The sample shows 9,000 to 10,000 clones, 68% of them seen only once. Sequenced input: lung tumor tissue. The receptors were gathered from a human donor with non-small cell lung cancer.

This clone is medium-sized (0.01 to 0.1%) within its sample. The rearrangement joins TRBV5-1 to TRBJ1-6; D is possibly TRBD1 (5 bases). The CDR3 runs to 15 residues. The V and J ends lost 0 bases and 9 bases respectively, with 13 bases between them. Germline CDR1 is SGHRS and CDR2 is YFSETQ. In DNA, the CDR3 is TGCGCCAGCAGCTTGGGGGGGGAATTAACTTCACCCCTCCACTTT. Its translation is CASSLGGELTSPLHF.

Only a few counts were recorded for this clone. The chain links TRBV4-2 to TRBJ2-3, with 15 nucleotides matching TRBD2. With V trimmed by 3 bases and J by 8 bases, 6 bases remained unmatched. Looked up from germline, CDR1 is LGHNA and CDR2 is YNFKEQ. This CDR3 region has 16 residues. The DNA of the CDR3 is TGTGCCAGCAGCCACGGACTAGCGGGGGGGCCAAGTACGCAGTATTTT. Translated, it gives CASSHGLAGGPSTQYF.

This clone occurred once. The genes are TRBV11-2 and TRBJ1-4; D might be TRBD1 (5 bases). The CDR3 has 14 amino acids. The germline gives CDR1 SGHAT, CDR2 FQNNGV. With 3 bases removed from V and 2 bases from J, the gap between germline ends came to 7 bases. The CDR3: CASSFWDTNEKLFF. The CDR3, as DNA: TGTGCCAGCAGCTTCTGGGACACTAATGAAAAACTGTTTTTT.

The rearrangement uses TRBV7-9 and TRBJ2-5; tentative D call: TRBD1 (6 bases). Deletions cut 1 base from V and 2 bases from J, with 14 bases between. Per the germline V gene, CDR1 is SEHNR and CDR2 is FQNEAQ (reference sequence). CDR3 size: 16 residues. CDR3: CASSLVVGGRQETQYF. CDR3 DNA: TGTGCCAGCAGCTTAGTGGTAGGGGGAAGGCAAGAGACCCAGTACTTC.

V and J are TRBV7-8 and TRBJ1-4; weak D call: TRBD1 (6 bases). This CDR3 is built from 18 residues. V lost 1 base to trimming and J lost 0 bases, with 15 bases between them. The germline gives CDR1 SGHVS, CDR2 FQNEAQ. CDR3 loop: CASSLVVRTASTNEKLFF. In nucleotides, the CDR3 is TGTGCCAGCAGCTTAGTCGTACGGACAGCTTCAACTAATGAAAAACTGTTTTTT.

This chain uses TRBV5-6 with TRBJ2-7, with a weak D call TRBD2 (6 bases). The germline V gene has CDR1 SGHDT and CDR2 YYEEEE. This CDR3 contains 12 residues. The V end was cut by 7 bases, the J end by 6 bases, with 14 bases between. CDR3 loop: CASGGGTGEQYF. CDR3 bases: TGTGCCAGCGGAGGCGGGACGGGCGAGCAGTACTTC.

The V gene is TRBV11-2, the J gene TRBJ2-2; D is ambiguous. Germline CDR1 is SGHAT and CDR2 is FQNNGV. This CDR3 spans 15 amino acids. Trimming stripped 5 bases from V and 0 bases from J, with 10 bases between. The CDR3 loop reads CASSGLYTNTGELFF. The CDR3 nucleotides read TGTGCCAGCAGCGGGCTGTATACGAACACCGGGGAGCTGTTTTTT.